The source of this T cell receptor beta chain is a study of control samples from healthy donors and cancer patients (TCRdb year 2020). The library was made by the immunoSEQ multiplex PCR assay. TCRdb took over this immuneACCESS table, retaining in-frame rearrangements with V and J assigned. Such tables are incomplete; in checked studies, under half of the missing clones stem from an unresolved V gene, and the remainder is unexplained. The sample yields around 140,000 clones; approximately 94% were counted once. Together, the top ten hold 10% to 15% of the sample. Comment on this clone: Its specific antigen is unknown. Qualities for individual bases were not recorded, and no much larger clone is one base off.

Sequences SGHTA (CDR1) and FQGNSA (CDR2) are obtained from the germline V gene. V sheds 6 bases and J sheds 15 bases, leaving 15 bases between their ends. Including the terminal cysteine and phenylalanine, the CDR3 comprises 12 residues. Only the CDR3 part of the read is kept: 36 bases, read in frame from the first base. The sample comprised blood. The chain couples TRBV7-2 to TRBJ1-6, with the identity of the D gene unclear. The source of this sequence is a middle-aged man in good health. The DNA reads TGTGCCAGCAGTTATAACCCGGGAAGCCTCCACTTT. This sequence encodes CASSYNPGSLHF.